The entry below gives a single T cell receptor (beta chain) sequence along with its context. Its target is not known. This record comes from a study of early T cells in non-severe SARS-CoV-2 infection. Study details: Unsorted whole blood bulk RNA was sequenced, with unpaired chains.

Whole-study findings and limits: Clonotype matching in VDJdb favored anti-spike CD8 responses and did not capture private and CD4 specificities.

Individual cDNA molecules carried attached unique molecular identifiers. MiXCR was run by TCRdb on the 5' RACE reads, yielding one entry per CDR3 protein. The data show approximately 64,000 distinct CDR3 sequences, less than 5.5% seen once. Looked up from germline, CDR1 is MNHNS and CDR2 is SASEGT. The CDR3 has 14 amino acids. V shed 7 bases and J shed 2 bases, with 12 bases lying between them. The V gene is TRBV6-1, the J gene TRBJ2-1, with D possibly TRBD1 on 6 matching bases. The receptor's source is an adult who was a healthcare worker with PCR-confirmed SARS-CoV-2 infection or an uninfected control (not recorded which). The material sequenced was whole blood. This CDR3 reads CASTIQGPYNEQFF. Written as DNA, the CDR3 is TGTGCCAGCACCATACAGGGCCCCTACAATGAGCAGTTCTTC.